This T cell receptor (beta chain) originates from a study of spatial heterogeneity in lung cancer. On the study more broadly: Around two years after resection was the median timing of the follow-up PBMC samples, which were sequenced when available. The average appearance count of each unique TCR and UMI combination in raw reads was more than 9.5.

This clonotype occurred a few times. The germline V gene encodes CDR1 SGHAT and CDR2 FQNNGV. With 7 bases removed from V and 2 bases from J, the gap between germline ends came to 5 bases. The CDR3 is 11 amino acids. The time point here: blood at routine non-recurrence follow-up after resection. No cells were sorted before sequencing. The whole RNA sequenced was extracted from tumor, nontumor lung or frozen PBMC. TCRdb fed the 5' RACE reads into MiXCR, producing one record per CDR3 protein. The data contain about 94,000 distinct CDR3 sequences, roughly a fifth of them singletons. The origin of this receptor is a male donor with early-stage non-small cell lung cancer. Material: PBMCs, obtained at follow-up. The chain combines TRBV11-2 with TRBJ2-5; no definite D call. DNA of the CDR3: TGTGCCAGCAAGTCACAAGAGACCCAGTACTTC. As protein: CASKSQETQYF.